This T cell receptor (beta chain) was recorded in a study of control samples from healthy donors and cancer patients. The method was immunoSEQ multiplex PCR; TCRdb's version includes in-frame clones alone and lacks a portion of them. Here the sample spans 140,000 to 150,000 clones, more than 85% being singletons. The germline V gene has CDR1 SGDLS and CDR2 YYNGEE. The V and J ends lost 0 bases and 12 bases respectively, with 9 bases between them. CDR3 length: 11 amino acids. The clonotype was recovered from a man younger than 30 in good health. The gene calls are TRBV9 and TRBJ1-1; D unresolved. Sequencing was performed on blood. For the CDR3, the DNA is TGTGCCAGCAGCGTAGTGGGCAAACCTTTCTTT. This codes for CASSVVGKPFF.